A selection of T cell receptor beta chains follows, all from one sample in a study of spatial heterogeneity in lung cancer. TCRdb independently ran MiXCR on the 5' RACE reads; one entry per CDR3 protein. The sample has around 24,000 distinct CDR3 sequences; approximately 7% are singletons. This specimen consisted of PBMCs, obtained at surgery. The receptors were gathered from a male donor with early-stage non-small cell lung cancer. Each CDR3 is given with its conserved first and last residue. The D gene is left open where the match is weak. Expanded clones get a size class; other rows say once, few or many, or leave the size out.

CATSREREHYEQYF,TGTGCCACCAGCAGAGAGCGGGAGCACTACGAGCAGTACTTC,TRBV15,TRBJ2-7,14,TRBD2,many
CSARDISLGYTF,TGCAGTGCTAGAGATATCTCGCTTGGCTACACCTTC,TRBV20-1,TRBJ1-2,12,.,few
CASSPRGGNEETQYF,TGTGCCAGCAGCCCTAGAGGTGGCAACGAAGAGACCCAGTACTTC,TRBV9,TRBJ2-5,15,.,many
CASSPNWVDGNTTYF,TGTGCCAGCAGTCCAAACTGGGTGGACGGAAACACCACATATTTT,TRBV6-6,TRBJ1-3,15,.,many
CASSERWANEKLFF,TGTGCCAGCAGTGAACGGTGGGCTAATGAAAAACTGTTTTTT,TRBV6-1,TRBJ1-4,14,.,many
CASSSHLQVNTEAFF,TGTGCCAGCAGTTCACATCTTCAGGTGAACACTGAAGCTTTCTTT,TRBV27,TRBJ1-1,15,.,many
CASSQGLDYEQYF,TGTGCCAGCAGCCAGGGACTAGACTACGAGCAGTACTTC,TRBV4-2,TRBJ2-7,13,TRBD2,many
CASRLLGLAANTGELFF,TGTGCCAGCAGGCTTCTAGGACTAGCAGCGAACACCGGGGAGCTGTTTTTT,TRBV5-4,TRBJ2-2,17,TRBD2,many
CSARRNRGRAQEKLFF,TGCAGTGCTAGAAGAAACAGGGGGCGAGCACAAGAAAAACTGTTTTTT,TRBV20-1,TRBJ1-4,16,TRBD1,many
CASSFLGVEQFF,TGTGCCAGCAGCTTTCTCGGGGTTGAGCAGTTCTTC,TRBV7-2,TRBJ2-1,12,.,many
CASRDSQFHGYTF,TGTGCCAGCCGGGACAGCCAGTTTCATGGCTACACCTTC,TRBV13,TRBJ1-2,13,TRBD1,few
CASSLGRGQEQYF,TGTGCCAGCAGCTTAGGCAGGGGGCAAGAGCAGTACTTC,TRBV7-3,TRBJ2-7,13,TRBD1,many
CASSWRTEAFF,TGTGCCAGCAGCTGGCGAACTGAAGCTTTCTTT,TRBV7-2,TRBJ1-1,11,.,medium-sized
CASSRSQGQENTEAFF,TGCGCCAGCAGCCGCTCACAGGGACAGGAGAACACTGAAGCTTTCTTT,TRBV5-1,TRBJ1-1,16,TRBD1,many
CSARGTEQFF,TGCAGTGCTAGAGGGACAGAGCAGTTCTTC,TRBV20-1,TRBJ2-1,10,.,few
CASSLSGTYEQYF,TGTGCCAGCAGTTTATCCGGTACCTACGAGCAGTACTTC,TRBV12-3/TRBV12-4,TRBJ2-7,13,.,medium-sized
CSAASGSLSYEQYF,TGCAGCGCCGCTAGCGGGAGCCTTTCCTACGAGCAGTACTTC,TRBV29-1,TRBJ2-7,14,TRBD2,many
CASTSLSGAFF,TGTGCCAGCACCTCTCTAAGTGGGGCTTTCTTT,TRBV28,TRBJ1-1,11,.,medium-sized
CASSLWTGAQNTGELFF,TGTGCCAGCAGTCTCTGGACAGGGGCTCAGAACACCGGGGAGCTGTTTTTT,TRBV12-3/TRBV12-4,TRBJ2-2,17,TRBD1,few
CASSSPGQGTRETQYF,TGCGCCAGCAGCTCGCCGGGACAGGGTACCCGAGAGACCCAGTACTTC,TRBV5-1,TRBJ2-5,16,TRBD1,many
CASSQDTQYF,TGTGCCAGCAGCCAAGATACGCAGTATTTT,TRBV11-2,TRBJ2-3,10,.,many
CASSFVEVRETQYF,TGTGCCAGCAGTTTCGTAGAGGTTCGAGAGACCCAGTACTTC,TRBV28,TRBJ2-5,14,.,.
CASSITKETQYF,TGTGCCAGCAGTATTACCAAGGAGACCCAGTACTTC,TRBV6-6,TRBJ2-5,12,.,many
CASSQVGRGEQFF,TGTGCCAGCAGCCAAGTGGGAAGGGGTGAGCAGTTCTTC,TRBV14,TRBJ2-1,13,.,many
CASSLLVGVNTEAFF,TGTGCCAGCAGTTTATTGGTCGGAGTAAACACTGAAGCTTTCTTT,TRBV27,TRBJ1-1,15,.,many
CATSDPQGGGDSNQPQHF,TGTGCCACCAGTGATCCACAGGGGGGCGGTGACAGCAATCAGCCCCAGCATTTT,TRBV24-1,TRBJ1-5,18,TRBD1,.
CASSSSFNEQFF,TGTGCCAGCAGTTCGTCTTTCAATGAGCAGTTCTTC,TRBV12-3/TRBV12-4,TRBJ2-1,12,.,many
CASSLVRWVLNTEAFF,TGTGCCAGCAGCTTGGTTCGTTGGGTTTTGAACACTGAAGCTTTCTTT,TRBV5-6,TRBJ1-1,16,.,once
CASSPLAGGWADEQYF,TGTGCCAGCTCACCACTTGCGGGAGGGTGGGCGGACGAGCAGTACTTC,TRBV18,TRBJ2-7,16,TRBD2,many
CAWRREGNTGELFF,TGTGCCTGGAGGCGGGAAGGGAACACCGGGGAGCTGTTTTTT,TRBV30,TRBJ2-2,14,.,.
CASSGDGSNQPQHF,TGTGCCAGCTCAGGGGACGGGAGCAATCAGCCCCAGCATTTT,TRBV18,TRBJ1-5,14,.,many
CACVDLSKETQYF,TGTGCCTGCGTGGACTTGAGTAAAGAGACCCAGTACTTC,TRBV28,TRBJ2-5,13,.,.
CSAWGAGKETQYF,TGCAGTGCTTGGGGGGCAGGGAAAGAGACCCAGTACTTC,TRBV20-1,TRBJ2-5,13,.,many
CSASPGTGAFF,TGCAGTGCCAGCCCCGGGACAGGGGCTTTCTTT,TRBV20-1,TRBJ1-1,11,TRBD1,few
CASSTQGATGTDTQYF,TGCGCCAGCAGCACACAGGGGGCAACTGGCACAGATACGCAGTATTTT,TRBV5-1,TRBJ2-3,16,TRBD1,medium-sized
CASSIGQGIAKNIQYF,TGCGCCAGCAGCATAGGACAGGGAATAGCCAAAAACATTCAGTACTTC,TRBV4-1,TRBJ2-4,16,TRBD1,many
CASSSSLPTSGKTYNEQFF,TGTGCCAGCAGCTCCTCCTTGCCGACTAGCGGGAAAACCTACAATGAGCAGTTCTTC,TRBV7-9,TRBJ2-1,19,TRBD2,many
CASMDRGLQNTGELFF,TGTGCCAGCATGGACAGGGGGCTCCAGAACACCGGGGAGCTGTTTTTT,TRBV2,TRBJ2-2,16,TRBD1,many
CASRDTGGTDTQYF,TGTGCCAGCAGGGACACAGGGGGGACAGATACGCAGTATTTT,TRBV6-5,TRBJ2-3,14,TRBD1,.
CASSRDFNNEQFF,TGTGCCAGCAGCCGGGACTTTAACAATGAGCAGTTCTTC,TRBV3-1,TRBJ2-1,13,.,few
CSGREGLRDTQYF,TGCAGTGGGCGGGAGGGCCTTAGAGATACGCAGTATTTT,TRBV20-1,TRBJ2-3,13,TRBD2,few
CASSLDGTGANVLTF,TGTGCCAGCAGCTTAGATGGGACCGGGGCCAACGTCCTGACTTTC,TRBV11-2,TRBJ2-6,15,.,few
CSASAGPSTGELFF,TGCAGCGCCTCAGCGGGACCGAGCACCGGGGAGCTGTTTTTT,TRBV29-1,TRBJ2-2,14,TRBD2,many
CASSFNSNQPQHF,TGTGCCAGCAGTTTCAATAGCAATCAGCCCCAGCATTTT,TRBV27,TRBJ1-5,13,.,few
CASSPRQGEDYGYTF,TGTGCCAGTAGTCCTAGACAGGGGGAGGACTATGGCTACACCTTC,TRBV19,TRBJ1-2,15,TRBD1,.
CASSLPLRLAGRQETQYF,TGTGCCAGCAGCTTGCCCCTGCGACTAGCGGGGAGGCAAGAGACCCAGTACTTC,TRBV7-9,TRBJ2-5,18,TRBD2,few
CSARDQRQAYSGNTIYF,TGCAGTGCTAGAGATCAAAGACAGGCCTACTCTGGAAACACCATATATTTT,TRBV20-1,TRBJ1-3,17,.,few
CASSSPLAADEQFF,TGCGCCAGCAGCTCTCCCTTAGCGGCGGATGAGCAGTTCTTC,TRBV5-1,TRBJ2-1,14,.,many
CSARGPADTQYF,TGCAGTGCTCGCGGACCGGCAGATACGCAGTATTTT,TRBV20-1,TRBJ2-3,12,.,medium-sized
CSVVGVSSRNNEQFF,TGCAGCGTTGTGGGGGTGAGTAGCCGCAACAATGAGCAGTTCTTC,TRBV29-1,TRBJ2-1,15,.,.
CASTQRHLPGQNYGYTF,TGTGCCAGCACCCAGAGGCATTTACCGGGACAGAACTATGGCTACACCTTC,TRBV27,TRBJ1-2,17,TRBD1,few
CASSQVRTGSTDTQYF,TGTGCCAGCAGCCAAGTACGGACAGGTAGCACAGATACGCAGTATTTT,TRBV14,TRBJ2-3,16,TRBD1,.
CASSIVRTGYNEQFF,TGTGCCAGTAGTATAGTCCGGACAGGGTACAATGAGCAGTTCTTC,TRBV19,TRBJ2-1,15,TRBD1,few
CASRPNGDEQYF,TGTGCCAGCAGACCGAACGGGGACGAGCAGTACTTC,TRBV2,TRBJ2-7,12,.,.
CASSDDGRNTIYF,TGTGCCAGCAGCGATGACGGAAGAAACACCATATATTTT,TRBV7-3,TRBJ1-3,13,.,many